This T cell receptor beta chain was recorded in a study of blood T cell repertoires in COVID-19 (dated by TCRdb to 2018 to 2021). Regarding the study in general: Samples covering the acute and convalescent phases of COVID-19 were provided by collaborators in the United States, Italy and Spain. The material from the prospective study consisted of cDNA or gDNA derived from T cells, B-cell-depleted T cells, or PBMCs. Subjects who had been exposed to COVID-19, were actively infected with it, or had recovered from it provided the deeply sampled blood TCRbeta repertoires that made up the dataset. The repertoires were released in a freely available public database meant as a resource for research on the immune response to SARS-CoV-2. Samples came from the ongoing ImmuneRACE study (first 160 participants) plus 1,254 subjects from 6 global collaborators. A de-identified subject ID, COVID-19 status, age in years and sex were almost always included in the sample metadata. HLA class I and class II types, where available, came from metadata supplied by the sample provider rather than from assay-based typing.

The collaborating institutions used their own protocols to collect whole blood in K2EDTA tubes. Collaborator samples were shipped for TCRbeta analysis as frozen whole blood, isolated PBMCs, or DNA extracted from either sample type. Note on this clone: The target of this receptor is not known. It has no much larger one-base neighbor in the sample; base qualities were not kept.

The paper as a whole reports these results and caveats: How much clinical and demographic metadata was included differed by source and by participant, and the metadata was provided uncurated.

CDR1 MNHEY and CDR2 SMNVEV are derived from the germline V gene (reference sequence). V lost 4 bases and J lost 5 bases, and the count of bases not matched to a germline gene is 5. From the cysteine through the phenylalanine, the CDR3 covers 15 amino acids. Solely the CDR3 DNA is kept, with 45 bases framed from the first base. TCRbeta CDR3 regions were amplified from genomic DNA by means of the immunoSEQ Assay, a bias-controlled multiplex PCR. The study's own analysis went as follows. The number of nucleated cells in each sample was estimated by amplification of reference gene primers within the assay. To quantify the absolute abundance of each unique TCRbeta CDR3 rearrangement, sequence reads were collapsed and filtered. For each sample, productive Simpson clonality was calculated as the square root of Simpson's diversity index across productive rearrangements. TCRdb carries this immuneACCESS record with in-frame sequences only. Its versions omit some clonotypes, under half of them owing to an unresolved V gene in the studies checked, with the rest unexplained. Clone size and V and J calls were adopted from that table, with D and trimming inferred from the DNA. This sample has around 93,000 clones in its table, and about four fifths of those were observed once. The ten largest clones add up to 18% of the sample.

The material sequenced was peripheral blood. The sequence came from an elderly man with acute or convalescent COVID-19. The rearrangement combines TRBV27 with TRBJ1-1, with TRBD1 matching 12 junction bases. The nucleotide sequence reads TGTGCCAGCAGTTCGGGACAGGGGGCGAGAACTGAAGCTTTCTTT. Translated, it gives CASSSGQGARTEAFF.